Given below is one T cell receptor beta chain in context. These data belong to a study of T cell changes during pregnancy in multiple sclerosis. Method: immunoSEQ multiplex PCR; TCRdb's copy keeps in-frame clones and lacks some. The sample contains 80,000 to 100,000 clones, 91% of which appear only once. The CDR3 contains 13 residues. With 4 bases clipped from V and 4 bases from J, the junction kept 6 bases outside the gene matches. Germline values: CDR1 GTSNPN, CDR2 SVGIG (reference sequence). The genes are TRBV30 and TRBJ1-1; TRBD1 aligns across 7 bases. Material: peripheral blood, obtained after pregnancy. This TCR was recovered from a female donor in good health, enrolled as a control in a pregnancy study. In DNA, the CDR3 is TGTGCCTGGAACGACAGGGCCCCCACTGAAGCTTTCTTT. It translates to CAWNDRAPTEAFF.